Sequencing of this T cell receptor beta chain was carried out in a study of PD-1 blockade in classical Hodgkin lymphoma (dated by TCRdb to 2020 to 2021). Looking at the study overall: Nivolumab dosing was 3 mg/kg intravenously every 2 weeks, continuing until either disease progression or unacceptable toxicity. The study used CyTOF and TCR beta sequencing to define a peripheral blood immune signature of response to PD-1 blockade in classical Hodgkin lymphoma.

The Qiagen DNeasy kit was used to extract genomic DNA from unsorted PBMCs and from the negatively selected CD4+ and CD8+ fractions. Using primers that anneal to V and J segments, immunoSEQ multiplex PCR amplified the TCR beta CDR3 regions. A synthetic immune receptor repertoire was used to minimize amplification bias, and any residual bias was removed computationally once sequencing was done. Per the source publication's procedure: Repertoire diversity was quantified as the Shannon entropy index using custom Python scripts. Unsorted, CD4+ and CD8+ repertoires were examined separately, except in combined analyses, for which CD4+ and CD8+ sequences were merged in silico. Clonal expansion was defined as at least a 2-fold frequency increase after treatment relative to C1D1, with a pseudocount of 0.5 for undetected baseline clones. Singleton clones were defined as clones with 0 or 1 copy at C1D1, and non-singleton clones were defined as clones with 2 or more copies. Clones expanded in unsorted samples were annotated as CD4+, CD8+ or unknown by matching protein sequences in sorted samples from the same patient. Wilcoxon tests were applied to paired samples to test diversity changes from C1D1 to C4D1. TCRdb took over this immuneACCESS table, retaining in-frame rearrangements with V and J assigned. Such tables are incomplete; in checked studies, under half of the missing clones stem from an unresolved V gene, and the remainder is unexplained. That table is the source of V, J and clone size, and D and trimming were worked out from the DNA. The sample data list 80,000 to 100,000 clones, and roughly 76% of these were observed just once. In total, the top ten clones hold 16% of the sample.

On this clone itself: Which antigen it targets is not known. There are no base qualities to consult, and no much larger clone falls within one base.

From its cysteine to its phenylalanine, the CDR3 spans 16 amino acids. Only CDR3 DNA remains: 48 bases, in frame from the first base. Trimming accounts for 0 bases at V and 6 bases at J, while the number of junction bases matched to no gene is 2. CDR1 and CDR2 are read off the germline V gene as LGHNA and YSLEER. On the study overall, not on this receptor specifically: Baseline diversity similar to that of newly diagnosed patients was observed in trial patients achieving complete response, whereas significantly lower diversity was observed in partial responders and progressors. Patients starting nivolumab less than 1 year after ASCT had lower diversity and were excluded from later analyses to avoid confounding by immune reconstitution. By C4D1, a significant rise was seen in CD4+ TCR diversity but not in CD8+ TCR diversity (p=0.0027 vs p=0.16), and the rise was most apparent among complete responders (p=0.02). Baseline TCR diversity was reported to be lower in newly diagnosed patients than in healthy donors and to be lower still in relapsed/refractory patients. The study was limited to a single clinical trial cohort, and causes of repertoire differences, possibly disease activity or prior therapy, remained undefined.

The label giving this sample's time point can be read as: cycle 2 day 1 (C2D1) of nivolumab. Relapse after autologous stem cell transplantation had occurred in all trial patients, and cohorts A, B and C were distinguished by prior brentuximab vedotin exposure. A total of over 55 patients with relapsed/refractory classical Hodgkin lymphoma made up the trial cohort, and each patient's best overall response was complete response, partial response or progressive disease. Trial patients were treated with single-agent nivolumab in the multi-cohort phase II CheckMate 205 trial. An independent review committee assessed best overall response by applying the 2007 International Working Group response criteria. PBMCs from the trial were collected at three points: immediately before nivolumab initiation (C1D1), and during therapy at cycle 2 day 1 and cycle 4 day 1. After peripheral blood was drawn into 8 mL Vacutainer Cell Preparation Tubes, PBMCs were isolated by centrifugation and then cryopreserved.

This sequence uses TRBV4-3 and TRBJ2-1, and 13 junction bases match TRBD2. This specimen consisted of peripheral blood mononuclear cells (PBMCs), obtained before the second cycle of nivolumab. The TCR originated in a human donor with classical Hodgkin lymphoma. The CDR3 amino acid sequence is: CASSQETSGRFNEQFF. The DNA reads TGCGCCAGCAGCCAAGAGACTAGCGGGAGGTTCAATGAGCAGTTCTTC.